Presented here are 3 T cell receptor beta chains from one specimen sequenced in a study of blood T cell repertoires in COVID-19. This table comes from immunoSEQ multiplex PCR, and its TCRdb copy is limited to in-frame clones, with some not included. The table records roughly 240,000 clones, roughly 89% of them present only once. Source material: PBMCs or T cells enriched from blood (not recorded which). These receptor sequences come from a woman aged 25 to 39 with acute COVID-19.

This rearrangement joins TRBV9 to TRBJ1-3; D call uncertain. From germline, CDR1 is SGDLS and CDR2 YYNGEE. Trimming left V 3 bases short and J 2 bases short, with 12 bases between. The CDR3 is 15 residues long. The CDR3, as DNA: TGTGCCAGCAGCGCCGGCCCGGGGACTGGAAACACCATATATTTT. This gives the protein CASSAGPGTGNTIYF.

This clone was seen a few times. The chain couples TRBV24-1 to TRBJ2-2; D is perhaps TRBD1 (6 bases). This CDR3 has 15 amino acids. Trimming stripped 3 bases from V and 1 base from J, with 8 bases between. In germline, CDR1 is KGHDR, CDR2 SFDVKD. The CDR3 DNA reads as TGTGCCACCAGTGATCCGGGACAGAACACCGGGGAGCTGTTTTTT. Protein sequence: CATSDPGQNTGELFF.

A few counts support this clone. In DNA, the CDR3 is TGTGCCAGCAGTCACCGGGACAGCGGTGAAAAACTGTTTTTT. It is translated as CASSHRDSGEKLFF. The chain is built from TRBV7-8 and TRBJ1-4, with 7 positions matching TRBD1. The CDR3 contains 14 residues. V shed 6 bases and J 7 bases; nucleotides not matched to a gene: 8. The V gene's germline CDR1 is SGHVS and CDR2 FQNEAQ.